The rows below give T cell receptor beta chains drawn from one sample of a study of spatial heterogeneity in lung cancer. From the 5' RACE reads, TCRdb called clonotypes with MiXCR, one entry per CDR3 protein. This sample carries tens of thousands of distinct CDR3 sequences, 6% to 9% of them seen once, and the ten largest clones take approximately 2.6%. The sample here was PBMCs, taken at surgery. Every receptor here comes from a female donor with early-stage non-small cell lung cancer. Both conserved end residues are part of each CDR3. A D gene is named only where the DNA matches it firmly. Size tells how often a clone was seen (once, few, many) or the class of an expanded clone, and some rows leave it out.

D gene,V gene,clone size,J gene,CDR3 protein,CDR3 DNA
TRBD2,TRBV7-2,many,TRBJ2-5,CASSPVAGGGETQYF,TGTGCCAGCAGCCCCGTCGCGGGGGGCGGGGAGACCCAGTACTTC
-,TRBV5-6,-,TRBJ2-7,CASSSGLNYEQYF,TGTGCCAGCAGCTCGGGACTGAACTACGAGCAGTACTTC
-,TRBV2,many,TRBJ2-3,CASSEGWGDGGTDTQYF,TGTGCCAGCAGTGAAGGATGGGGGGACGGAGGCACAGATACGCAGTATTTT
TRBD2,TRBV28,many,TRBJ2-3,CASSSFSAGVSDTQYF,TGTGCCAGCAGCTCCTTCTCGGCGGGGGTGTCAGATACGCAGTATTTT
-,TRBV7-2,few,TRBJ2-1,CASSSQGRGFYNEQFF,TGTGCCAGCAGCTCCCAGGGTCGGGGATTTTACAATGAGCAGTTCTTC
-,TRBV7-9,-,TRBJ2-3,CASSLEGNTQYF,TGTGCCAGCAGCTTAGAAGGGAATACGCAGTATTTT
-,TRBV20-1,many,TRBJ1-3,CSASEGPSGNTIYF,TGCAGTGCTAGTGAGGGGCCTTCTGGAAACACCATATATTTT
-,TRBV6-2/TRBV6-3,once,TRBJ2-7,CPSKGRHYEQYF,TGTCCCAGCAAAGGGCGCCACTACGAGCAGTACTTC
-,TRBV3-1,many,TRBJ1-5,CASSQVGQPQHF,TGTGCCAGCAGCCAAGTCGGTCAGCCCCAGCATTTT
-,TRBV5-1,many,TRBJ2-6,CASVPLPGANVLTF,TGCGCCAGCGTACCCTTACCTGGGGCCAACGTCCTGACTTTC
-,TRBV3-1,-,TRBJ1-1,CASSQGMFRVDTEAFF,TGTGCCAGCAGCCAAGGGATGTTCCGAGTCGACACTGAAGCTTTCTTT
-,TRBV28,many,TRBJ2-2,CASSLTRGGTGELFF,TGTGCCAGCAGTTTAACCCGGGGCGGTACCGGGGAGCTGTTTTTT
-,TRBV10-3,many,TRBJ1-1,CAISESTTGRNTEAFF,TGTGCCATCAGTGAGTCCACGACAGGCCGGAACACTGAAGCTTTCTTT
-,TRBV29-1,many,TRBJ2-3,CSVDTGTTDTQYF,TGCAGCGTTGATACAGGGACTACAGATACGCAGTATTTT
-,TRBV5-6,-,TRBJ1-1,CASSPEVGLNTEAFF,TGTGCCAGCAGCCCGGAGGTGGGCTTGAACACTGAAGCTTTCTTT
TRBD1,TRBV5-1,many,TRBJ2-7,CASSLGPPDRGNYEQYF,TGCGCCAGCAGCTTGGGCCCACCCGACAGGGGAAACTACGAGCAGTACTTC
TRBD2,TRBV11-2,many,TRBJ2-5,CASSLTGGIFEETQYF,TGTGCCAGCAGCTTAACGGGGGGTATTTTCGAAGAGACCCAGTACTTC
-,TRBV4-2,few,TRBJ2-2,CASSPQGRVRGTGELFF,TGTGCCAGCAGCCCCCAAGGTCGGGTCCGGGGGACCGGGGAGCTGTTTTTT
TRBD2,TRBV18,many,TRBJ2-3,CASSRLAGDTDTQYF,TGTGCCAGCTCACGACTAGCGGGGGACACAGATACGCAGTATTTT
TRBD1,TRBV7-3,few,TRBJ1-5,CASSSATGEPQHF,TGTGCCAGCAGCTCTGCTACAGGGGAACCCCAGCATTTT
-,TRBV27,many,TRBJ2-1,CASSLWGDEQFF,TGTGCCAGCAGTTTATGGGGGGATGAGCAGTTCTTC